A single sample gave rise to the 12 T cell receptor beta chains below, sequenced in a study of graft-versus-host responses after intestinal transplantation. The table came from immunoSEQ multiplex PCR; TCRdb's copy has only in-frame clones and leaves some out. The sample yields about 63,000 clones, roughly 90% seen once. Once graft tissue had been processed, intraepithelial and lamina propria lymphocytes were released. Sequencing used ileum tissue, obtained roughly 54 weeks after transplant. The receptor source for this set is a human patient who received an intestinal transplant, so some T cells may come from the graft donor.

The V gene is TRBV13, the J gene TRBJ2-1, with 7 bases that match TRBD2. Looked up from germline, CDR1 is PRHDT and CDR2 is FYEKMQ (reference sequence). The CDR3 contains 15 residues. V shed 6 bases and J 8 bases; nucleotides not matched to a gene: 13. CDR3 in amino acids: CASSPSGLPEDEQFF. DNA of the CDR3: TGTGCCAGCAGTCCGTCGGGACTACCAGAGGATGAGCAGTTCTTC. Based on the CDR3 plus reference TRBV13 and TRBJ2-1, the full variable domain is AAGVIQSPRHLIKEKRETATLKCYPIPRHDTVYWYQQGPGQDPQFLISFYEKMQSDKGSIPDRFSAQQFSDYHSELNMSSLELGDSALYFCASSPSGLPEDEQFFGPGTRLTVL.

The J gene is TRBJ2-5, the V gene TRBV7-3; tentative D call: TRBD2 (6 bases). The CDR3 runs 15 residues. CDR1 and CDR2 from the germline V gene are SGHTA and FQGTGA. Trimming took 2 bases from V and 5 from J, leaving 15 bases between them. CDR3 nucleotide sequence: TGTGCCAGCAGCTTAGGCTGGGCTAGCGCGGAGACCCAGTACTTC. This gives the protein CASSLGWASAETQYF.

V usage is TRBV29-1 and J usage is TRBJ1-2, with 7 positions matching TRBD1. Per the germline V gene, CDR1 is SQVTM and CDR2 is ANQGSEA. V shed 6 bases, J shed 6 bases, and the junction held 7 bases outside the gene matches. The CDR3 runs to 12 residues. CDR3 DNA: TGCAGCGTAGGGACAGTTAAAGATGGCTACACCTTC. It is translated as CSVGTVKDGYTF.

The chain has TRBV6-1 and TRBJ1-2, with unresolved D. This CDR3 is 14 amino acids long. CDR1 and CDR2 from the germline V gene are MNHNS and SASEGT. V lost 1 base, J lost 3 bases, and 9 bases lay in between. CDR3 loop: CASSEGFVDYGYTF. The CDR3 region has the DNA TGTGCCAGCAGTGAAGGGTTCGTGGACTATGGCTACACCTTC.

The V call is TRBV6-1, the J call TRBJ2-3; a weak D match, TRBD2 (7 bases). Trimming cost V 7 bases and J 4 bases, with 15 bases left between them. CDR1 MNHNS and CDR2 SASEGT come from the germline V gene. CDR3 length: 14 amino acids. CDR3 bases: TGTGCCAGCACCCCCTCGGGGGGCGCAGATACGCAGTATTTT. This sequence encodes CASTPSGGADTQYF.

This clone was found once. The CDR3 sequence is CASSLETGSEAFF. CDR3 nucleotide sequence: TGTGCCAGCAGCTTAGAGACAGGGTCTGAAGCTTTCTTT. The chain is built from TRBV11-3 and TRBJ1-1; TRBD1 aligns across 7 bases. J lost 6 bases, V lost 0 bases, and 1 base had no gene match. CDR1 and CDR2 from the germline V gene are SGHNT and YENEEA. This CDR3 has 13 residues.

The rearrangement joins TRBV29-1 to TRBJ2-5; 10 bases align to TRBD1. Germline V lookup: CDR1 SQVTM, CDR2 ANQGSEA. The CDR3 totals 13 residues. The CDR3 sequence is CGTTGTGAETQYF. The DNA of the CDR3 is TGCGGCACCACCGGGACAGGGGCAGAGACCCAGTACTTC.

The J gene is TRBJ2-7, the V gene TRBV6-5; 8 nucleotides align to TRBD1. This CDR3 comprises 14 residues. CDR1 is MNHEY, CDR2 SVGAGI, per germline. Germline trimming cut 7 bases from V and 5 bases from J; bases unmatched to any gene: 10. CDR3 bases: TGTGCCAGCACCCACTCGGACAGGGTCCACGAGCAGTACTTC. This encodes CASTHSDRVHEQYF.

This chain joins TRBV7-2 and TRBJ2-7, with 10 bases identical to TRBD2. The CDR3 has 15 amino acids. V dropped 5 bases and J dropped 4; count of bases not matched to a gene: 8. Germline CDR1 SGHTA, CDR2 FQGNSA. The DNA of the CDR3 is TGTGCCAGCAGCCTAGAACTAGCGGGGTCTTACGAGCAGTACTTC. Its translation: CASSLELAGSYEQYF.

Only a few counts were recorded for this clone. This chain joins TRBV6-5 and TRBJ2-1; no firm D call. The CDR3 extends over 15 amino acids. Per the germline V gene, CDR1 is MNHEY and CDR2 is SVGAGI. Trimming removed 7 bases at V and 0 bases at J, with 13 bases between. CDR3 DNA sequence: TGTGCCAGCATCCAACAGAAAAGCTCCTACAATGAGCAGTTCTTC. This gives the protein CASIQQKSSYNEQFF.

This sequence joins TRBV10-3 and TRBJ2-6, with no clear D. V lost 6 bases to trimming and J lost 3 bases, with 3 bases between them. The CDR3 consists of 12 residues. CDR1 is ENHRY and CDR2 is SYGVKD in the germline V gene. The CDR3 sequence is CAIRDGANVLTF. The CDR3 DNA is TGTGCCATCAGAGATGGGGCCAACGTCCTGACTTTC.

The CDR3 loop is CASRTSGGVQETQYF. CDR3 sequence (DNA): TGTGCCAGCCGGACTAGCGGGGGAGTCCAAGAGACCCAGTACTTC. The chain employs TRBV6-5 and TRBJ2-5; 13 bases line up with TRBD2. Germline lookup yields CDR1 MNHEY and CDR2 SVGAGI. This CDR3 contains 15 residues. V lost 8 bases to trimming and J lost 1 base; unmatched junction nucleotides: 4.